This section outlines one TCR beta chain sequence together with its context. The record originates from a study of blood T cell repertoires in COVID-19. Background on the study: Samples representing acute and convalescent COVID-19 were sourced from the United States, Italy and Spain. Sources were T cells, B-cell-depleted T cells, or PBMCs; the material itself was cDNA or gDNA.

As originally analysed: Nucleated cell number was recorded as an estimate derived from reference gene primer amplification. The data were produced by immunoSEQ multiplex PCR, yet TCRdb's version contains in-frame clones alone and is incomplete. That table is the source of V, J and clone size, and D and trimming were worked out from the DNA. The sample consists of around 46,000 clones, approximately 80% of them appearing once. The germline V and J ends were trimmed by 4 bases and 6 bases, with 19 bases remaining between them. Germline-derived CDR1 and CDR2 are SGDLS and YYNGEE. The CDR3 extends over 15 amino acids.

The gene calls are TRBV9 and TRBJ1-2; TRBD1 is a possible D gene (6 bases). Material: peripheral blood. This clonotype originated in a human donor with active or convalescent COVID-19. The donor label of this sample is uncertain. CDR3 nucleotides: TGTGCCAGCAGCTCATTAACAGGGTATCGAGATGGCTACACCTTC. Protein product: CASSSLTGYRDGYTF.